These 29 T cell receptor beta chains were sequenced from one sample in a study of breast tumors, draining lymph nodes, adjacent tissues (dated by TCRdb to about 2016). Lymph node samples were obtained from the axillary draining lymph nodes of breast cancer patients. The method was multiplex PCR. The reads were generated on an Illumina HiSeq 2000. Starting from the raw public reads, TCRdb applied fastp trimming at Q25, assembled clones with MiXCR and retained in-frame beta chains. Each CDR3 protein appears once, grouped with its most common genes and DNA. The sample yields 140,000 to 150,000 distinct CDR3 sequences; about 30% were counted once. Approximately 2.3% of the sample comes from the top ten. Sequenced sample: axillary lymph node tissue. Receptors originate from a female donor with breast cancer. Some clones in this sample may be carry-over from other donors' samples.

This clonotype has at least ten counts. This CDR3 is CSASALAGGSEQFF. The CDR3 bases are TGCAGTGCTAGTGCATTAGCGGGGGGATCTGAGCAGTTCTTC. This chain joins TRBV20-1 and TRBJ2-1, with 10 positions matching TRBD2. CDR3 size: 14 residues. Germline CDR1 DFQATT, CDR2 SNEGSKA (reference sequence). Germline trimming cut 3 bases from V and 9 bases from J; bases unmatched to any gene: 8.

This clonotype was seen at least ten times. The V gene is TRBV2, the J gene TRBJ1-5; D is unresolved. CDR3 length equals 15 residues. The germline V gene has CDR1 SNHLY and CDR2 FYNNEI. The V end was cut by 3 bases, the J end by 0 bases, with 9 bases between. CDR3 region: CASSEVGHSNQPQHF. CDR3 in DNA: TGTGCCAGCAGTGAGGTCGGGCATAGCAATCAGCCCCAGCATTTT.

The CDR3 sequence: CASKDRMNTEAFF. CDR3 in DNA: TGTGCCAGTAAGGACAGAATGAACACTGAAGCTTTCTTT. The J gene is TRBJ1-1, the V gene TRBV19, with a weak D call TRBD1 (6 bases). Trimming pared 7 bases from V and 0 bases from J, leaving 9 bases between. CDR3 length: 13 residues. Germline assignment: CDR1 LNHDA and CDR2 SQIVND (reference sequence).

Ten or more counts support this clonotype. The chain combines TRBV6-1 with TRBJ2-7; D is unclear. The V end lost 2 bases, the J end lost 3 bases, and 5 bases lay between the germline ends. The V gene's germline CDR1 is MNHNS and CDR2 SASEGT. This CDR3 region has 12 residues. The DNA for the CDR3 is TGTGCCAGCAGTGAAACCGGCTACGAGCAGTACGTC. Translation: CASSETGYEQYV.

This clonotype was detected ten times or more. This chain connects TRBV3-1 to TRBJ1-2; 8 bases are a match to TRBD1. This CDR3 has 15 residues. The germline V gene encodes CDR1 LGHDT and CDR2 YNNKEL (reference sequence). The junction had 4 bases not matched to a gene; V was cut back by 3 bases and J by 1 base. The DNA of the CDR3 is TGTGCCAGCAGCCAGGGACAGGAATTTAACTATGGCTACACCTTC. Amino acid sequence: CASSQGQEFNYGYTF.

This clonotype is medium-sized by share. V usage is TRBV20-1 and J usage is TRBJ1-6; a possible D gene is TRBD1 (5 bases). Germline assignment: CDR1 DFQATT and CDR2 SNEGSKA (reference sequence). The ends were cut back, 5 bases at V and 7 bases at J, with 18 bases in the middle. CDR3 length equals 15 residues. This CDR3 reads CSAPPPGKRNSPLHF. DNA for the CDR3: TGCAGTGCTCCTCCCCCAGGGAAGCGGAATTCACCCCTCCACTTT.

This clonotype has at least ten counts. The rearrangement uses TRBV19 and TRBJ2-5, with D possibly TRBD2 on 6 matching bases. V lost 3 bases and J lost 5, with 13 bases in between. Germline lookup yields CDR1 LNHDA and CDR2 SQIVND (reference sequence). The CDR3 is made up of 14 amino acids. CDR3 bases: TGTGCCAGTAGTATTAGCGGTAGAACGGAGACCCAGTACTTC. It yields the protein CASSISGRTETQYF.

This clonotype has ten or more counts. Here the CDR3 DNA reads TGTGCCAGCAGCCAGGCTGGAAACACCATATATTTT. Its translation is CASSQAGNTIYF. The V and J genes are TRBV14 and TRBJ1-3, with D hard to call. V lost 3 bases and J lost 2, with 2 bases in between. CDR1 and CDR2 from the germline V gene are SGHDN and FVKESK. The CDR3 covers 12 residues.

This clonotype has ten or more counts. The chain is built from TRBV6-1 and TRBJ2-3; a weak D match, TRBD2 (6 bases). Trimming left V 7 bases short and J 4 bases short, with 24 bases between. There are 17 residues in the CDR3. The germline CDR1 and CDR2 sequences are MNHNS and SASEGT. CDR3 region: CASNPQWGVRVADTQYF. CDR3 nucleotides: TGTGCCAGCAACCCCCAGTGGGGGGTCAGGGTCGCAGATACGCAGTATTTT.

This clonotype was picked up many times. The chain uses TRBV6-5 and TRBJ1-2, with 8 bases that match TRBD1. The junction had 2 bases not matched to a gene; V was cut back by 5 bases and J by 3 bases. CDR3 length equals 13 residues. Germline V CDR1 and CDR2: MNHEY, SVGAGI. The CDR3: CASSPDRDYGYTF. DNA for the CDR3: TGTGCCAGCAGTCCGGACAGGGACTATGGCTACACCTTC.

This clonotype was picked up many times. The rearrangement uses TRBV30 and TRBJ1-6; D call uncertain. The CDR3 consists of 18 residues. The germline CDR1 and CDR2 sequences are GTSNPN and SVGIG (reference sequence). Trimming shortened V by 2 bases and J by 0 bases, and 17 bases separated the two germline ends. The CDR3 DNA reads as TGTGCCTGGAGTAAAGGAGAGGCCATGGGCTCCTATAATTCACCCCTCCACTTT. Amino acids: CAWSKGEAMGSYNSPLHF.

The J gene is TRBJ1-5, the V gene TRBV19; D is perhaps TRBD1 (5 bases). The V end lost 5 bases, the J end lost 7 bases, and 24 bases lay between the germline ends. The CDR3 extends over 17 amino acids. CDR1 LNHDA and CDR2 SQIVND come from the germline V gene (reference sequence). The CDR3 DNA reads TGTGCCAGTAGTGTTAGGGGACTAGGGGTTAAGACCCAGCCCCAGCATTTT. This codes for CASSVRGLGVKTQPQHF.

The genes are TRBV12-3 or TRBV12-4 and TRBJ2-3, with D hard to call. The CDR3 contains 14 residues. V lost 6 bases to trimming and J lost 2 bases, with 12 bases between them. CDR3 sequence reads: CASSLTEYTDTQYF. The CDR3 DNA sequence: TGTGCCAGCAGCTTGACCGAATACACAGATACGCAGTATTTT.

About this clonotype itself: This may stem from a read error, because a much larger clone lies one nucleotide away. V usage is TRBV20-1 and J usage is TRBJ2-7; 8 bases are shared with TRBD1. The V gene's germline CDR1 is DFQATT and CDR2 SNEGSKA (reference sequence). Unmatched junction bases numbered 13, after V lost 6 bases and J lost 0 bases. The CDR3 is made up of 16 amino acids. As DNA, the CDR3 is TGCAGTGCCCGAAACTCTAACAGGGGGGCCTCCTACGAGCAGTACTTC. Its protein product is CSARNSNRGASYEQYF.

This clonotype was seen many times. The V gene is TRBV19, the J gene TRBJ2-6, with D possibly matching TRBD2 (5 bases). V was clipped by 7 bases and J by 4 bases, with 11 bases between them. The CDR3 is made up of 14 amino acids. Germline lookup yields CDR1 LNHDA and CDR2 SQIVND (reference sequence). The CDR3 bases are TGTGCCAGTAAGGAGGACGCCGGGGCCAACGTCCTGACTTTC. Its translation is CASKEDAGANVLTF. Together with reference TRBV19 and TRBJ2-6, the CDR3 gives the full variable domain: DGGITQSPKYLFRKEGQNVTLSCEQNLNHDAMYWYRQDPGQGLRLIYYSQIVNDFQKGDIAEGYSVSREKKESFPLTVTSAQKNPTAFYLCASKEDAGANVLTFGAGSRLTVL.

At least ten counts were recorded for this clonotype. This rearrangement joins TRBV19 to TRBJ2-7; no firm D call. Germline CDR1 LNHDA, CDR2 SQIVND (reference sequence). This CDR3 spans 14 amino acids. Trimming cost V 1 base and J 0 bases, with 7 bases left between them. The CDR3 region has the DNA TGTGCCAGTAGTATAGGGTTGAGCTCCTACGAGCAGTACTTC. This encodes CASSIGLSSYEQYF.

This clonotype was picked up many times. V gene TRBV7-2 combines with J gene TRBJ1-6, with D possibly matching TRBD1 (6 bases). The germline V gene encodes CDR1 SGHTA and CDR2 FQGNSA. V was clipped by 6 bases and J by 0 bases, with 9 bases between them. The CDR3 extends over 15 amino acids. The CDR3 region is CASRQGPSYNSPLHF. The CDR3 DNA is TGTGCCAGCAGACAGGGTCCCTCCTATAATTCACCCCTCCACTTT.

This clonotype was recorded at least ten times. This rearrangement joins TRBV9 to TRBJ2-1; either TRBD1 or TRBD2 may fit D (6 bases each). This CDR3 comprises 14 residues. CDR1 and CDR2 from the germline V gene are SGDLS and YYNGEE. V was pared by 0 bases and J by 10 bases, with 14 bases between. CDR3 sequence (DNA): TGTGCCAGCAGCGTAGAGTGGAGGGGGAACGAGCAGTTCTTC. Its protein is CASSVEWRGNEQFF. The complete variable domain, with remaining parts taken from reference TRBV9 and TRBJ2-1, reads DSGVTQTPKHLITATGQRVTLRCSPRSGDLSVYWYQQSLDQGLQFLIQYYNGEERAKGNILERFSAQQFPDLHSELNLSSLELGDSALYFCASSVEWRGNEQFFGPGTRLTVL.

As for this clonotype: Compared with germline, one end of the junction differs, possibly owing to a read error. This rearrangement joins TRBV3-1 to TRBJ2-7; D ambiguous. CDR1 and CDR2 (germline): LGHDT, YNNKEL (reference sequence). The CDR3 has 14 residues. The CDR3 here is CASSRKGADYEQYF. CDR3 DNA sequence: TGCGCCAGCAGCCGGAAGGGCGCCGACTACGAGCAGTACTTC.

V gene TRBV20-1 combines with J gene TRBJ1-2, with D perhaps matching TRBD1 (5 bases). Germline CDR1 reads DFQATT; CDR2 reads SNEGSKA (reference sequence). The CDR3 consists of 12 residues. V lost 6 bases and J 4 bases, leaving 12 bases between the germline ends. The CDR3 region has the DNA TGCAGTGCATCCAACAGGTTCTATGGCTACACCTTC. It yields the protein CSASNRFYGYTF.

Many counts were recorded for this clonotype. This CDR3 is CASTSGTTSGANVLTF. The DNA for the CDR3 is TGTGCCAGCACTAGTGGGACGACCTCTGGGGCCAACGTCCTGACTTTC. This chain links TRBV6-1 with TRBJ2-6; D may be TRBD1 or TRBD2 (5 bases each). V lost 7 bases and J 0 bases, leaving 13 bases between the germline ends. The V gene's germline CDR1 is MNHNS and CDR2 SASEGT. The CDR3 spans 16 residues.

This clonotype has ten or more counts. The V gene is TRBV29-1, the J gene TRBJ2-5, with 14 bases fitting TRBD2. The germline V gene has CDR1 SQVTM and CDR2 ANQGSEA. CDR3 length equals 17 residues. V gave up 3 bases and J gave up 5 bases; unmatched junction bases: 11. CDR3 DNA: TGCAGCGTTGACGGACTAGCGGGGGGTACTTTCGGGGAGACCCAGTACTTC. Translating gives CSVDGLAGGTFGETQYF.

Remarks on this clonotype: At one of its ends the junction is not consistent with the germline gene, which may arise from a read error. The V and J genes are TRBV2 and TRBJ2-6; D is uncertain. CDR3 length equals 10 residues. Germline V gene data show CDR1 as SNHLY and CDR2 as FYNNEI. The chain's CDR3 is CASSEATRAF. DNA for the CDR3: TGTGCCAGCAGTGAAGCGACACGGGCTTTC.

This clonotype was seen only a few times. This CDR3 reads CASSHGGSPGTFYNEQFF. CDR3 coding DNA: TGTGCCAGCAGTCACGGAGGGAGTCCCGGGACTTTTTACAATGAGCAGTTCTTC. The chain uses TRBV6-5 and TRBJ2-1, with D perhaps matching TRBD2 (6 bases). The CDR3 spans 18 residues. Germline values: CDR1 MNHEY, CDR2 SVGAGI. The V end was cut by 5 bases, the J end by 4 bases, with 24 bases between.

On this clonotype itself: A clone one base away is much larger, so this may be a read error. The V gene is TRBV18, the J gene TRBJ1-5, with D uncertain. The CDR3 is made up of 14 amino acids. Germline CDR1 reads KGHSH; CDR2 reads LQKENI. Written as DNA, the CDR3 is TGTGCCAACTCACCACCCCAGCCTAATCAGCCCCAGCATTTT. This sequence encodes CANSPPQPNQPQHF.

Ten or more counts support this clonotype. The genes are TRBV6-2 or TRBV6-3 and TRBJ1-5; no definite D call. The V end lost 2 bases, the J end lost 3 bases, and 17 bases lay between the germline ends. Per the germline V gene, CDR1 is MNHEY and CDR2 is SVGEGT. CDR3 length equals 17 residues. This chain's CDR3 is CASSYLLDGKDNQPQHF. Here the CDR3 DNA reads TGTGCCAGCAGTTACCTGCTGGACGGGAAAGACAATCAGCCCCAGCATTTT.

This clonotype has a count of ten or more. V gene TRBV2 combines with J gene TRBJ2-1, with a weak D call TRBD1 (5 bases). Germline V gives CDR1 SNHLY, CDR2 FYNNEI. The CDR3 loop spans 12 amino acids. V shed 3 bases and J shed 12 bases, with 12 bases lying between them. Here the CDR3 reads CASSDQGARQFF. The CDR3 DNA reads as TGTGCCAGCAGTGACCAAGGGGCAAGGCAGTTCTTC.

This clonotype has at least ten counts. One end of the junction fails to match germline, which may point to a read error. The chain carries TRBV3-1 and TRBJ2-5, with TRBD2 matching 10 bases. Germline-derived CDR1 and CDR2 are LGHDT and YNNKEL (reference sequence). The CDR3 is made up of 14 amino acids. CDR3 coding DNA: TGTGCCAGCAGCCAAGTTCTGCTCCTAGCGGGGGCCCGTTTC. This encodes CASSQVLLLAGARF.

This clonotype was recorded many times. The CDR3 bases are TGTGCCAGCTCACCGGGTGCGGGGGCGGACGAGCAGTACTTC. This sequence encodes CASSPGAGADEQYF. J is TRBJ2-7 and V is TRBV18; D is possibly TRBD2 (7 bases). Germline CDR1 and CDR2: KGHSH and LQKENI. Between the trimmed V and J ends, which lost 3 bases and 5 bases, there was a span of 14 bases. The CDR3 is 14 residues long. Full variable domain (missing parts from reference TRBV18 and TRBJ2-7): NAGVMQNPRHLVRRRGQEARLRCSPMKGHSHVYWYRQLPEEGLKFMVYLQKENIIDESGMPKERFSAEFPKEGPSILRIQQVVRGDSAAYFCASSPGAGADEQYFGPGTRLTVT.